One T cell receptor beta chain is described in this entry. The source of the sample is a study of T-cell memory formation after mild COVID-19. Looking at the study overall: TCR clusters were mostly donor specific.

The length of the CDR3 is 15 residues. With V trimmed by 7 bases and J by 5 bases, 12 bases remained unmatched. CDR1 is SGHAT and CDR2 is FQNNGV in the germline V gene. A 5'RACE reaction primed in the constant segment made cDNA libraries of TCR alpha and TCR beta, and these carried sample barcodes and UMIs. TCRdb ran MiXCR on the 5' RACE reads and lists one entry per CDR3 protein. The sample has about 400,000 distinct CDR3 sequences, around 17% seen once. The V and J genes are TRBV11-2 and TRBJ1-2; TRBD1 aligns across 8 bases. Sample: PBMCs or a T cell subset sorted from them (not recorded which). The receptor was isolated from a man between 18 and 35 years old who had mild COVID-19 (a few samples of this study predate the infection). Cell type and time point are not known. The CDR3 region has the DNA TGTGCCAGCACCAATTTTCCACAGGGGGGGTATGGCTACACCTTC. It yields the protein CASTNFPQGGYGYTF.